The clone carrying this T cell receptor beta chain is termed hyperexpanded. The antigen is unknown. The sample comes from a study of HIV-infected patients and healthy controls. Findings of the study overall: HIV-associated CDR3 frequencies dropped significantly during therapy; CMV-associated ones, mostly rising, changed nonsignificantly. In HIV-infected patients, the apparent post-therapy Gini index recovery did not replicate in size-matched data. MAIT alpha-chain CDR3s were frequent in healthy controls, depleted in HIV+.

Alpha and beta constant-region primers primed reverse transcription of around 540 ng RNA. Each of the alpha and beta chains got its own library through chain-specific third strand synthesis with indices. In TCRdb, the 5' RACE reads were re-called with MiXCR into one record per CDR3 protein. Here the sample spans over 3,500 distinct CDR3 sequences, roughly a quarter being singletons. Roughly three months, about 14 weeks, into antiretroviral therapy, follow-up blood was collected. Whole blood was used without fractionation, so all unsorted peripheral T cells were included. The CDR3 totals 15 residues. V gave up 1 base and J gave up 5 bases, with 12 bases separating them. The germline V gene has CDR1 LGHNA and CDR2 YSLEER.

Sequencing used blood, obtained during antiretroviral therapy. The clonotype originates from an adult with HIV infection. The gene calls are TRBV4-3 and TRBJ1-5; D not resolved. The CDR3 DNA sequence: TGCGCCAGCAGCCAAGTAGGCGAGGGCCATCAGCCCCAGCATTTT. It codes for CASSQVGEGHQPQHF.